This T cell receptor (beta chain) was recovered during a study of T cells in Graves' hyperthyroidism and ophthalmopathy. The investigators amplified TCR beta CDR3 regions from RNA transcripts. The HTBI primer set was used in a first-round RT-PCR of the TCR CDR3. Using its own MiXCR run on the multiplex PCR reads, TCRdb lists one record per CDR3 protein. The sample has some 510,000 distinct CDR3 sequences, around 42% seen once. Graves' hyperthyroidism is called stable when ophthalmopathy does not progress within 18 months. Clinicians diagnosed patients from clinical symptoms, serum thyroxine and TRAb, thyroid ultrasound and orbital computed tomography. CDR1 and CDR2 from the germline V gene are SGHTA and FQGNSA. The ends were cut back, 7 bases at V and 4 bases at J, with 13 bases in the middle. CDR3 length equals 13 residues. Overall study results and limits: By a 13 V-J model, ophthalmopathy was set apart from stable hyperthyroidism. Median prediction lead before ophthalmopathy onset was 6.5 months with the model.

On this clonotype itself: Its specificity is not known.

The sample was peripheral blood or thyroid tissue (not recorded which). This sequence was found in a woman in her late teens or twenties with Graves' hyperthyroidism. The chain joins TRBV7-2 to TRBJ1-2; a weak D match, TRBD1 (6 bases). Here the CDR3 DNA reads TGTGCCAGCACCAAAGACAGGAGCTATGGCTACACCTTC. It translates to CASTKDRSYGYTF.